Listed below are T cell receptor beta chains from one sample, sequenced in a study of T cell responses to AZD1222 COVID-19 vaccine. TCRdb's table, derived via immunoSEQ multiplex PCR, lists solely in-frame clones and lacks some. The sample lists 150,000 to 180,000 clones; over 85% were seen once. This sample comprised peripheral blood, obtained on day 0 of AZD1222 vaccination. The receptors shown here come from an adult in good health. Both conserved end residues are part of each CDR3. Each record gives: clone size, D gene, V gene, J gene, CDR3 protein, CDR3 DNA. The D gene is left open where the match is weak. Clone size is given for some rows only: seen once, a few or many times, or a class if the clone is expanded.

>.|TRBD1|TRBV19|TRBJ1-5
CASSTPRQGLQPQHF
TGTGCCAGTAGTACCCCAAGACAGGGGTTACAGCCCCAGCATTTT
>once|.|TRBV5-4|TRBJ1-2
CASSSTGNYGYTF
TGTGCCAGCAGCAGTACAGGGAACTATGGCTACACCTTC
>.|TRBD2|TRBV5-1|TRBJ2-1
CASSLGGTSFNEQFF
TGCGCCAGCAGCTTGGGTGGGACTAGCTTTAATGAGCAGTTCTTC
>.|.|TRBV19|TRBJ2-2
CASSIAGELFF
TGTGCCAGTAGTATCGCCGGGGAGCTGTTTTTT
>.|TRBD1|TRBV5-1|TRBJ1-6
CASSLLPGQNNSPLHF
TGCGCCAGCAGCCTTCTCCCGGGACAGAATAATTCACCCCTCCACTTT
>.|.|TRBV2|TRBJ1-5
CASSSSRDTNQPQHF
TGTGCCAGCAGTTCGTCCCGGGACACTAATCAGCCCCAGCATTTT
>few|.|TRBV14|TRBJ2-2
CASSHRGSNTGELFF
TGTGCCAGCAGCCACCGGGGGTCGAACACCGGGGAGCTGTTTTTT
>.|.|TRBV28|TRBJ1-4
CASSQLVGGSEKLFF
TGTGCCAGCAGCCAATTGGTGGGAGGGAGTGAAAAACTGTTTTTT
>once|.|TRBV5-1|TRBJ2-5
CASSLGQLQETQYF
TGCGCCAGCAGCTTGGGGCAGTTACAAGAGACCCAGTACTTC
>.|.|TRBV24-1|TRBJ1-5
CATSVSGQGLNQPQHF
TGTGCCACCAGTGTCTCAGGGCAAGGACTCAATCAGCCCCAGCATTTT
>.|.|TRBV4-1|TRBJ1-4
CASSQDFNEKLFF
TGCGCCAGCAGCCAAGACTTTAATGAAAAACTGTTTTTT
>.|.|TRBV7-8|TRBJ1-2
CASSFSTGPHGYTF
TGTGCCAGCAGCTTTAGTACAGGCCCCCATGGCTACACCTTC
>.|.|TRBV7-3|TRBJ2-1
CASSLSTGYEQFF
TGTGCCAGCAGCTTAAGTACGGGCTATGAGCAGTTCTTC
>.|.|TRBV29-1|TRBJ1-1
CSVVSGTNTEAFF
TGCAGCGTTGTTTCAGGGACGAACACTGAAGCTTTCTTT
>.|TRBD1|TRBV19|TRBJ1-3
CASSIGTGKRRGNTIYF
TGTGCCAGTAGTATAGGGACAGGGAAAAGACGTGGAAACACCATATATTTT
>.|.|TRBV4-1|TRBJ2-2
CASSQSDRWLDGELFF
TGCGCCAGCAGCCAATCAGACAGGTGGCTTGACGGGGAGCTGTTTTTT
>.|.|TRBV28|TRBJ2-3
CASSLGVGRSTDTQYF
TGTGCCAGCAGTTTAGGGGTGGGTCGTAGCACAGATACGCAGTATTTT
>.|.|TRBV30|TRBJ1-1
CAWTPWGNTEAFF
TGTGCCTGGACGCCCTGGGGGAACACTGAAGCTTTCTTT
>.|.|TRBV27|TRBJ2-1
CASSLAAGPLSYNEQFF
TGTGCCAGCAGTTTGGCTGCGGGTCCTCTCTCCTACAATGAGCAGTTCTTC
>.|.|TRBV3-1/TRBV3-2|TRBJ2-7
CASSQAGGLDEQYF
TGTGCCAGCAGCCAAGCCGGGGGACTGGACGAGCAGTACTTC
>.|.|TRBV2|TRBJ2-7
CASSRDGGYEQYF
TGTGCCAGCAGTAGGGACGGAGGCTACGAGCAGTACTTC
>once|.|TRBV28|TRBJ2-3
CASSLRPTGVTDTQYF
TGTGCCAGCAGTTTAAGACCGACGGGAGTGACAGATACGCAGTATTTT
>.|.|TRBV5-1|TRBJ1-1
CASTPLGGRVSTEAFF
TGCGCCAGCACCCCGCTGGGGGGGCGTGTGAGCACTGAAGCTTTCTTT
>once|.|TRBV7-3|TRBJ2-3
CASSLQGISPDTQYF
TGTGCCAGCAGCTTACAGGGAATATCCCCAGATACGCAGTATTTT
>.|.|TRBV9|TRBJ1-1
CASSVSGTEAFF
TGTGCCAGCAGCGTGTCAGGTACTGAAGCTTTCTTT
>.|.|TRBV9|TRBJ1-6
CASSARGRGSSYNSPLHF
TGTGCCAGCAGCGCCCGGGGCAGGGGCAGCTCCTATAATTCACCCCTCCACTTT
>.|.|TRBV5-1|TRBJ2-1
CATRARPYNEQFF
TGCGCCACCCGAGCGAGACCCTACAATGAGCAGTTCTTC
>.|.|TRBV10-3|TRBJ2-1
CAISDGVHEQFF
TGTGCCATCAGTGATGGGGTCCATGAGCAGTTCTTC
>.|TRBD1|TRBV5-6|TRBJ1-1
CASRATGVAEAFF
TGTGCCAGCAGAGCCACAGGGGTTGCTGAAGCTTTCTTT
>once|TRBD2|TRBV11-1|TRBJ2-7
CASSDNSGGVYEQYF
TGTGCCAGCAGCGATAATAGCGGGGGGGTCTACGAGCAGTACTTC
>.|.|TRBV25-1|TRBJ1-4
CASSVGLSGASEKLFF
TGTGCCAGCAGTGTCGGCCTCTCAGGGGCAAGTGAAAAACTGTTTTTT
>.|.|TRBV7-3|TRBJ2-2
CASSLTSGGTGELFF
TGTGCCAGCAGCTTAACCTCCGGGGGCACCGGGGAGCTGTTTTTT
>.|TRBD1|TRBV3-1/TRBV3-2|TRBJ1-2
CASSQGTGQGSYGYTF
TGTGCCAGCAGCCAGGGGACAGGCCAAGGGAGCTATGGCTACACCTTC
>few|TRBD1|TRBV4-1|TRBJ1-5
CASSLRPTDRGGQPQHF
TGCGCCAGCAGCCTTCGACCAACAGACAGGGGGGGTCAGCCCCAGCATTTT
>.|TRBD2|TRBV10-2|TRBJ2-5
CASLDQEAGAGETQYF
TGCGCCAGCCTCGACCAGGAAGCGGGAGCAGGGGAGACCCAGTACTTC
>.|.|TRBV19|TRBJ2-1
CASSIEAPGGSYNEQFF
TGTGCCAGTAGTATAGAGGCCCCCGGGGGCTCCTACAATGAGCAGTTCTTC
>.|.|TRBV2|TRBJ2-7
CASRRSPYRGEQYF
TGTGCCAGCAGAAGGTCCCCCTACCGGGGCGAGCAGTACTTC
>.|.|TRBV7-8|TRBJ2-3
CASSLRGGTDTQYF
TGTGCCAGCAGCTTAAGGGGGGGCACAGATACGCAGTATTTT
>.|.|TRBV14|TRBJ2-2
CASSPTLAGELFF
TGTGCCAGCAGCCCAACCTTGGCCGGGGAGCTGTTTTTT
>.|.|TRBV19|TRBJ1-1
CASSTQPTALTEAFF
TGTGCCAGTAGTACCCAACCGACAGCGTTAACTGAAGCTTTCTTT
>.|.|TRBV28|TRBJ1-1
CATRTLNTEAFF
TGTGCCACCCGGACCCTGAACACTGAAGCTTTCTTT
>.|.|TRBV19|TRBJ1-6
CASSIGGTDNSPLHF
TGTGCCAGTAGTATAGGCGGGACCGATAATTCACCCCTCCACTTT
>.|.|TRBV29-1|TRBJ2-7
CSVDSGGSYEQYF
TGCAGCGTTGACTCCGGGGGCTCCTACGAGCAGTACTTC
>.|TRBD2|TRBV4-1|TRBJ2-1
CASSQPLAGGPNEQFF
TGCGCCAGCAGCCAACCACTAGCGGGGGGGCCTAATGAGCAGTTCTTC
>.|.|TRBV19|TRBJ1-1
CASRPRWPAWTEAFF
TGTGCCAGTCGGCCCCGGTGGCCCGCGTGGACTGAAGCTTTCTTT
>.|.|TRBV5-1|TRBJ2-7
CASSQATGPREQYF
TGCGCCAGCAGCCAAGCGACAGGACCTCGCGAGCAGTACTTC
>.|.|TRBV6-1|TRBJ1-3
CASSEVSHTLGNTIYF
TGTGCCAGCAGTGAAGTCAGCCACACTCTGGGAAACACCATATATTTT
>.|.|TRBV7-2|TRBJ1-1
CASSLNGAGNTEAFF
TGTGCCAGCAGCTTAAACGGGGCTGGGAACACTGAAGCTTTCTTT
>.|.|TRBV15|TRBJ1-4
CATSRDRAGQLNEKLFF
TGTGCCACCAGCAGAGATAGGGCAGGACAGTTAAATGAAAAACTGTTTTTT
>.|.|TRBV6-2/TRBV6-3|TRBJ1-2
CASSFNNYGYTF
TGTGCCAGCAGTTTCAATAACTATGGCTACACCTTC
>.|TRBD1|TRBV7-9|TRBJ1-1
CASTPPGQGGTEAFF
TGTGCCAGCACCCCCCCGGGACAGGGCGGAACTGAAGCTTTCTTT